The clone carrying this T cell receptor (beta chain) turned up a few times. A second PCR, run for about 7 to 12 cycles, used a sample-barcoded 5' primer plus a J-beta primer mix. TCRdb redid the calling of the 5' RACE reads with MiXCR, one entry per CDR3 protein. The sample includes over a million distinct CDR3 sequences, 35% to 50% of them seen just once. Healthy Caucasian individuals from Russia aged about 6 to 100 were enrolled as donors. PBMCs were isolated at a quantity of at least 7 million per sample. Extractions gave at least 5 micrograms of total RNA per sample. With 6 bases clipped from V and 3 bases from J, the junction kept 15 bases outside the gene matches. CDR3 length: 16 amino acids. CDR1 and CDR2 from the germline V gene are DFQATT and SNEGSKA (reference sequence). The sample is drawn from a study of blood T cells in healthy people across ages. Background on the study: Every two T cells gave about one barcoded beta molecule via template switching.

This TCR was sampled from an older woman in good health. Sequencing used blood. The chain has TRBV20-1 and TRBJ2-3; 7 bases align to TRBD1. CDR3 DNA sequence: TGCAGTGCCGACCAGTTGGGGACAGACCCAACAGATACGCAGTATTTT. This gives the protein CSADQLGTDPTDTQYF.